This T cell receptor beta chain is drawn from a study of identical twins. Broader study findings: An excess of low generation probability was shown by twin-shared out-of-frame alpha sequences. It was possible that invariant MAIT and iNKT cells partly confounded the zero-insertion analyses.

Template switching, a step in the protocol, added a universal primer site, and cDNA carried unique molecular identifiers. TCRdb fed the 5' RACE reads into MiXCR, producing one record per CDR3 protein. The sample yields 1,800,000 or so distinct CDR3 sequences, around 29% seen once. Looked up from germline, CDR1 is MNHEY and CDR2 is SMNVEV (reference sequence). With V trimmed by 3 bases and J by 8 bases, 5 bases remained unmatched. This CDR3 region has 15 residues. This clonotype occurred a few times. What it binds is not known. Sequencing was carried out using cord blood. This receptor was taken from a newborn girl in good health. The chain employs TRBV27 and TRBJ2-1, with TRBD2 identical over 12 bases. The CDR3 protein is CASSFRTSGIYEQFF. CDR3 nucleotides: TGTGCCAGCAGTTTCAGGACTAGCGGGATCTATGAGCAGTTCTTC.